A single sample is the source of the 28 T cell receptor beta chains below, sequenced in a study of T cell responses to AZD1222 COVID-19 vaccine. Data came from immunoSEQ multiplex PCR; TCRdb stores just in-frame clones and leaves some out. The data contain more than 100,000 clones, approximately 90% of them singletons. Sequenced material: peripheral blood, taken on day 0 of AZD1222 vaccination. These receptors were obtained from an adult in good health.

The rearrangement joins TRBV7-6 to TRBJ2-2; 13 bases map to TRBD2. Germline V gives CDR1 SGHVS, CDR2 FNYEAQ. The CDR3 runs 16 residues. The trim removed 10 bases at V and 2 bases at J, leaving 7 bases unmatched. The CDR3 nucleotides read TGTGCCACCCGGACTAGCGGGGGAATCAACACCGGGGAGCTGTTTTTT. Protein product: CATRTSGGINTGELFF.

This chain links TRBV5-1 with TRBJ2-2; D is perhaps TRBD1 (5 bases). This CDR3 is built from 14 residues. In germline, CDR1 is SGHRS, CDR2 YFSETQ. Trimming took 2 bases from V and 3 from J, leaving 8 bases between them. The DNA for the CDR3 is TGCGCCAGCAGCTTATCCAGGGACACCGGGGAGCTGTTTTTT. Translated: CASSLSRDTGELFF. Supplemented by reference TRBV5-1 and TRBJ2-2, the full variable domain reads KAGVTQTPRYLIKTRGQQVTLSCSPISGHRSVSWYQQTPGQGLQFLFEYFSETQRNKGNFPGRFSGRQFSNSRSEMNVSTLELGDSALYLCASSLSRDTGELFFGEGSRLTVL.

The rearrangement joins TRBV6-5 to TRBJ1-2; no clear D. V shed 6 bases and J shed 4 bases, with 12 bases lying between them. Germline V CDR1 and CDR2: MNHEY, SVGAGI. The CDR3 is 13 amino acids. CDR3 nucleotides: TGTGCCAGCAGGGAGTACAGTCTCTATGGCTACACCTTC. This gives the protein CASREYSLYGYTF.

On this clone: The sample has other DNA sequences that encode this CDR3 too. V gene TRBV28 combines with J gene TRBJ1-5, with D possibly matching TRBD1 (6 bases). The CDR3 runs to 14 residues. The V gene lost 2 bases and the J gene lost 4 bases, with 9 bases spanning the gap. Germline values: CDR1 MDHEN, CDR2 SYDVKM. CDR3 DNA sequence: TGTGCCAGCAGTTTAGGGGGCGGGAATCAGCCCCAGCATTTT. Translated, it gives CASSLGGGNQPQHF.

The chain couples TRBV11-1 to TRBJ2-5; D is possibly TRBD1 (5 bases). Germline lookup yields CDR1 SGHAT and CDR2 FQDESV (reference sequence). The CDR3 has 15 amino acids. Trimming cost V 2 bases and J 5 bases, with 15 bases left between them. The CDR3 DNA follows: TGTGCCAGCAGCTTATTTAGGGGTAGGGCGGAGACCCAGTACTTC. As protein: CASSLFRGRAETQYF.

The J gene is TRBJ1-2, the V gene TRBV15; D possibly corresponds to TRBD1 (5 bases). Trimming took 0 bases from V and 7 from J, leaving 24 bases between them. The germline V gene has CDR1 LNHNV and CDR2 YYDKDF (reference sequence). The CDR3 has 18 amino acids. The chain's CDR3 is CATSRDTLVRGSSGGYTF. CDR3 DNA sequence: TGTGCCACCAGCAGAGATACTCTAGTGAGGGGTTCCTCGGGTGGCTACACCTTC.

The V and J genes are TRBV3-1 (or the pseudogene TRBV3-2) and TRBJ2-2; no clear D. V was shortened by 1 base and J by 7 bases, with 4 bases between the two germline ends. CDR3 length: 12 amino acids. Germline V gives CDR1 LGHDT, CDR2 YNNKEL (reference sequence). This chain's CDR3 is CASSQGVGELFF. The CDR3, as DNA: TGTGCCAGCAGCCAAGGGGTCGGGGAGCTGTTTTTT.

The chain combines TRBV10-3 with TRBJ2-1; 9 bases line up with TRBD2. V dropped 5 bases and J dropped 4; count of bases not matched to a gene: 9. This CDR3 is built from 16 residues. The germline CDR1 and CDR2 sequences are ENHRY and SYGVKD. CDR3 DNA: TGTGCCATCAGTCTCTCTAGCGGGATTGGGTACAATGAGCAGTTCTTC. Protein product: CAISLSSGIGYNEQFF.

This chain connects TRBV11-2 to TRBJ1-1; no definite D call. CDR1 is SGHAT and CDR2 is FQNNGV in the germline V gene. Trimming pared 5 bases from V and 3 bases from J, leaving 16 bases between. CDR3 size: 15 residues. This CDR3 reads CASSQRVRADTEAFF. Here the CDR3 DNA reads TGTGCCAGCAGCCAAAGGGTCCGGGCCGACACTGAAGCTTTCTTT.

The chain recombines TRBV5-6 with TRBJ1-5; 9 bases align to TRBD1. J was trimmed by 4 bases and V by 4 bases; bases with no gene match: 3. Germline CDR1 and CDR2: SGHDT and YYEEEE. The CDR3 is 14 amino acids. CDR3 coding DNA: TGTGCCAGCAGCCACAGGGGGCCTAATCAGCCCCAGCATTTT. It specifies CASSHRGPNQPQHF.

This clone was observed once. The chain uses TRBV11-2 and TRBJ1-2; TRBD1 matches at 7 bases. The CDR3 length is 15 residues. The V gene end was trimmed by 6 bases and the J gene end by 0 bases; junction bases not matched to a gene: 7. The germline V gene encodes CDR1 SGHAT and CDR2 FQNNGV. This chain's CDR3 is CASRNRDRPNYGYTF. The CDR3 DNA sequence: TGTGCCAGCAGAAACCGGGACAGACCTAACTATGGCTACACCTTC.

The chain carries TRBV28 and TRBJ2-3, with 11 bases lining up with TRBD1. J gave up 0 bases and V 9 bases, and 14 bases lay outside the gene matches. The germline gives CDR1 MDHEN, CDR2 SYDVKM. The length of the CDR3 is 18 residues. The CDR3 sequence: CASPRTGGKTTSTDTQYF. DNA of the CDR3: TGTGCCAGTCCACGGACAGGGGGCAAGACTACTAGCACAGATACGCAGTATTTT.

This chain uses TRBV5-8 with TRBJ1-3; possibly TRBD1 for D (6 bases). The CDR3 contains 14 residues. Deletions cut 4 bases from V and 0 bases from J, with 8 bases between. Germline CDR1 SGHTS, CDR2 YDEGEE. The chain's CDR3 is CASSGQPSGNTIYF. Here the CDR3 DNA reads TGTGCCAGCAGCGGACAGCCCTCTGGAAACACCATATATTTT.

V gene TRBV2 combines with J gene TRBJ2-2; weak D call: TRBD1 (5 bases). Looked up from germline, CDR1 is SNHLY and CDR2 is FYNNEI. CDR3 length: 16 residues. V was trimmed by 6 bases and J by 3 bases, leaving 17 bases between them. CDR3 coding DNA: TGTGCCAGCAGCGAATGGGGCAGACGGTACACCGGGGAGCTGTTTTTT. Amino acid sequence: CASSEWGRRYTGELFF. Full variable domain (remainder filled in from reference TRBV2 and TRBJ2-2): EPEVTQTPSHQVTQMGQEVILRCVPISNHLYFYWYRQILGQKVEFLVSFYNNEISEKSEIFDDQFSVERPDGSNFTLKIRSTKLEDSAMYFCASSEWGRRYTGELFFGEGSRLTVL.

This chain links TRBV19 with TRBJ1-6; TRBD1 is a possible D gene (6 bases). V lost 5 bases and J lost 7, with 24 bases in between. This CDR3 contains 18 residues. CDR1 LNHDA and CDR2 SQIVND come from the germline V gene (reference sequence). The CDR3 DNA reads TGTGCCAGTAGTTCAACAGGGATTTGGACGTCCGGAAATTCACCCCTCCACTTT. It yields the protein CASSSTGIWTSGNSPLHF.

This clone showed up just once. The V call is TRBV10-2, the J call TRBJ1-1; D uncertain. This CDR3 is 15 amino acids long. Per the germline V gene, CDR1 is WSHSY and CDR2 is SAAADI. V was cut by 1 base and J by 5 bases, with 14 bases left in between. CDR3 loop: CASSELVPRGTEAFF. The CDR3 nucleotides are TGCGCCAGCAGTGAGTTGGTGCCGCGAGGGACTGAAGCTTTCTTT.

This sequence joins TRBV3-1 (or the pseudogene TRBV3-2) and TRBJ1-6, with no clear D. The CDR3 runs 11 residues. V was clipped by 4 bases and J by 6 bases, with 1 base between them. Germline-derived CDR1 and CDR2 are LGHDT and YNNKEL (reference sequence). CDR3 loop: CASSLNSPLHF. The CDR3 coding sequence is TGTGCCAGCAGCCTTAATTCACCCCTCCACTTT.

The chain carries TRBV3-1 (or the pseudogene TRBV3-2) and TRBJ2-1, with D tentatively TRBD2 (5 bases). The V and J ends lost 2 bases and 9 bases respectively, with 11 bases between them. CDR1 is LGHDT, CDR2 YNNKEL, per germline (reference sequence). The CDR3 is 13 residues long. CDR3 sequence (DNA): TGTGCCAGCAGCCAACAACTAGTAGTTGAGCAGTTCTTC. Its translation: CASSQQLVVEQFF.

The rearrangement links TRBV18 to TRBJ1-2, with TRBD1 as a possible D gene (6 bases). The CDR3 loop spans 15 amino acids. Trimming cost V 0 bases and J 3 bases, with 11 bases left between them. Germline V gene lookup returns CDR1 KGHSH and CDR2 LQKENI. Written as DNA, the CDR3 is TGTGCCAGCTCACCACCGATGGGGGCGGACTATGGCTACACCTTC. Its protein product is CASSPPMGADYGYTF.

CDR3 DNA: TGTGCCAGCAGTGCGACAGGGGGCGACTATGGCTACACCTTC. It translates to CASSATGGDYGYTF. The chain has TRBV28 and TRBJ1-2; 10 bases line up with TRBD1. This CDR3 is 14 amino acids long. Germline CDR1 reads MDHEN; CDR2 reads SYDVKM. The trim removed 5 bases at V and 3 bases at J, leaving 3 bases unmatched.

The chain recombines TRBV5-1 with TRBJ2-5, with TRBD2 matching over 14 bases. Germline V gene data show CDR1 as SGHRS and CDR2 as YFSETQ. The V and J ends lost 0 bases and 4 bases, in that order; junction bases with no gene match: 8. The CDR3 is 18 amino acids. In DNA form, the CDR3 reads TGCGCCAGCAGCTTGGCCCCAGGACTAGCGGGAGGTTTAGAGACCCAGTACTTC. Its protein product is CASSLAPGLAGGLETQYF. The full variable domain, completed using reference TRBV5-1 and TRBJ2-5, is KAGVTQTPRYLIKTRGQQVTLSCSPISGHRSVSWYQQTPGQGLQFLFEYFSETQRNKGNFPGRFSGRQFSNSRSEMNVSTLELGDSALYLCASSLAPGLAGGLETQYFGPGTRLLVL.

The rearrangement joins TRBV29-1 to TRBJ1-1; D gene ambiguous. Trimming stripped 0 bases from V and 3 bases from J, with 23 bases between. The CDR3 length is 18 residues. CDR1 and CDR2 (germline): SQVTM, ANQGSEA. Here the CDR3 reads CSVEDSSVFRFSHTEAFF. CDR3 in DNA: TGCAGCGTTGAAGATTCCTCGGTCTTCAGGTTTTCGCACACTGAAGCTTTCTTT.

CDR3 in amino acids: CASRSTGYEQYF. For the CDR3, the DNA is TGTGCCAGCAGATCTACAGGGTACGAGCAGTACTTC. V gene TRBV13 combines with J gene TRBJ2-7; TRBD1 might be the D (6 bases). The V end was cut by 6 bases, the J end by 4 bases, with 10 bases between. The CDR3 runs 12 residues. Germline V gene lookup returns CDR1 PRHDT and CDR2 FYEKMQ (reference sequence).

The CDR3: CASSLSRALSYEQYF. In DNA form, the CDR3 reads TGCGCCAGCAGCTTGAGCCGCGCACTTTCATACGAGCAGTACTTC. J is TRBJ2-7 and V is TRBV5-1, with no clear D. The germline gives CDR1 SGHRS, CDR2 YFSETQ. The ends were cut back, 1 base at V and 4 bases at J, with 15 bases in the middle. The CDR3 runs 15 residues.

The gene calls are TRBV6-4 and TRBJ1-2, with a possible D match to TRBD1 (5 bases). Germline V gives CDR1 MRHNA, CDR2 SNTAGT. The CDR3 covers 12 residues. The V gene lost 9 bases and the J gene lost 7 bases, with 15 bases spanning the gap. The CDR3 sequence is CARDTRYCGYTF. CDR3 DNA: TGTGCCAGGGACACCCGATACTGTGGCTACACCTTC.

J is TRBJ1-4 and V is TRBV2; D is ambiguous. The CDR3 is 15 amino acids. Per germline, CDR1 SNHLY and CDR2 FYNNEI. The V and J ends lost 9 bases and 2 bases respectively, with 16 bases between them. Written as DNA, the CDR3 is TGTGCCAGTACGAAGGGTTATGCGACTAATGAAAAACTGTTTTTT. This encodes CASTKGYATNEKLFF.

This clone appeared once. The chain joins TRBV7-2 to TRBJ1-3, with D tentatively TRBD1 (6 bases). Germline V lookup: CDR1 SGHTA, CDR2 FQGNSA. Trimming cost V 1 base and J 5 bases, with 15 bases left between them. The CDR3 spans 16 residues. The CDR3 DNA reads TGTGCCAGCAGCTTAGAACCGACAGGACGGAGAAACACCATATATTTT. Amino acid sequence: CASSLEPTGRRNTIYF.

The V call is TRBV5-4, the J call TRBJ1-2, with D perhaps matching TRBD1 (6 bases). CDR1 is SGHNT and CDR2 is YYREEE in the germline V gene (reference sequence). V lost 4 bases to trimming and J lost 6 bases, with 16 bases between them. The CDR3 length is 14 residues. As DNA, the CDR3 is TGTGCCAGCAGCCCCCCCCCAGGGGTGCATGGCTACACCTTC. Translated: CASSPPPGVHGYTF.